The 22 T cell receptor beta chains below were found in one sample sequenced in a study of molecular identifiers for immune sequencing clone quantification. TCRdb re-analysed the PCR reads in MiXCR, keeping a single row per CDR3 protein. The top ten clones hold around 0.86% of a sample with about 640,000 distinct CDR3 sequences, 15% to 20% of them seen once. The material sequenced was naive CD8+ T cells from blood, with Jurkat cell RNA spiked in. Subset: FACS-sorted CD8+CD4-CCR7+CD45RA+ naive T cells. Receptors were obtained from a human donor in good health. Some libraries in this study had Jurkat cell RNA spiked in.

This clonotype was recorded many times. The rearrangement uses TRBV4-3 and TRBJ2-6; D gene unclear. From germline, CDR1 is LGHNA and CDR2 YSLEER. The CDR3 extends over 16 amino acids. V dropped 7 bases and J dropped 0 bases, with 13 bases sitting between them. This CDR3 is CASNPEISSGANVLTF. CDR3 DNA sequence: TGCGCCAGCAACCCAGAAATTAGCTCTGGGGCCAACGTCCTGACTTTC.

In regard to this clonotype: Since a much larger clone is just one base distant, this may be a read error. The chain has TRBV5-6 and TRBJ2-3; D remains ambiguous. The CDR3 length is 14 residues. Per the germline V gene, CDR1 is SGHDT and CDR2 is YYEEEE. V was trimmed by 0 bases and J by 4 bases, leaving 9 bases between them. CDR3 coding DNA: TGTGCCAGCAGCTTGGCCCAGACCCCAGATACGCAGTATTTT. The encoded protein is CASSLAQTPDTQYF.

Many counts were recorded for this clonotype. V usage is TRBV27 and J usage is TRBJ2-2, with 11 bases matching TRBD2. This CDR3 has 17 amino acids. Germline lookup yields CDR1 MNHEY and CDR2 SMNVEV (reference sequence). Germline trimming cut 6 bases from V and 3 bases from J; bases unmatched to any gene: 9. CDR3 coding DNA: TGTGCCAGCAGCCATAAGACTAGCGGGACCTACACCGGGGAGCTGTTTTTT. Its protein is CASSHKTSGTYTGELFF.

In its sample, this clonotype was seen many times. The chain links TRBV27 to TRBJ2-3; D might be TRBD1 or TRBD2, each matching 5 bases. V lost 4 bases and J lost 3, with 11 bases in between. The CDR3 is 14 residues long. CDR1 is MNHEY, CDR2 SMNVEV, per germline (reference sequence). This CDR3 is CASSYSGLTDTQYF. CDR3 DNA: TGTGCCAGCAGTTATTCGGGGCTGACAGATACGCAGTATTTT.

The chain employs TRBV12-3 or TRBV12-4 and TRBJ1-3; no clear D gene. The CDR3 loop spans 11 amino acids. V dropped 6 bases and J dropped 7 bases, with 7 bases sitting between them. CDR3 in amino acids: CASSTANTIYF. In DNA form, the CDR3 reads TGTGCCAGCAGCACGGCGAACACCATATATTTT.

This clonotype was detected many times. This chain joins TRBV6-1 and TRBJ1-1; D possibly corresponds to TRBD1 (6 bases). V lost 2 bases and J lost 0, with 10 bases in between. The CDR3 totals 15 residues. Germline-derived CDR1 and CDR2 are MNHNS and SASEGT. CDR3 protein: CASSEQQGLNTEAFF. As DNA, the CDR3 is TGTGCCAGCAGTGAACAACAGGGCTTGAACACTGAAGCTTTCTTT.

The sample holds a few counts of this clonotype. The CDR3 DNA reads as TGTGCCAGCAGCGGAGACCGGGACAGTCCATATGGCTACACCTTC. Its translation is CASSGDRDSPYGYTF. The chain employs TRBV9 and TRBJ1-2; 7 nucleotides match TRBD1. The CDR3 totals 15 residues. The ends lost 3 bases at V and 5 bases at J; junction bases unmatched: 10. Per the germline V gene, CDR1 is SGDLS and CDR2 is YYNGEE.

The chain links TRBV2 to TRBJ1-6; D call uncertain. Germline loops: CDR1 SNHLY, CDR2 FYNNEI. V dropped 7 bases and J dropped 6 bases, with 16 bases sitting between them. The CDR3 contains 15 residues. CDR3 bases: TGTGCCAGCACCGACTCGGCAGAGATTAATTCACCCCTCCACTTT. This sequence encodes CASTDSAEINSPLHF.

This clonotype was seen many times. CDR3 sequence: CASGLGQTYGYTF. The CDR3 nucleotides read TGTGCTAGTGGTTTGGGGCAAACCTATGGCTACACCTTC. The chain combines TRBV12-5 with TRBJ1-2; no clear D. The V gene lost 1 base and the J gene lost 4 bases, with 7 bases spanning the gap. Germline-derived CDR1 and CDR2 are LGHNT and FRNRAP. This CDR3 is built from 13 residues. The entire variable domain, with the rest obtained from reference TRBV12-5 and TRBJ1-2, is as follows: DARVTQTPRHKVTEMGQEVTMRCQPILGHNTVFWYRQTMMQGLELLAYFRNRAPLDDSGMPKDRFSAEMPDATLATLKIQPSEPRDSAVYFCASGLGQTYGYTFGSGTRLTVV.

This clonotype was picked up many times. The CDR3 nucleotides are TGTGCCAGCAGCTCCGACCGACACACAGATACGCAGTATTTT. Translating gives CASSSDRHTDTQYF. The chain combines TRBV11-3 with TRBJ2-3; no clear D gene. The CDR3 is 14 residues long. CDR1 SGHNT and CDR2 YENEEA come from the germline V gene. Trimming cost V 4 bases and J 2 bases, with 10 bases left between them.

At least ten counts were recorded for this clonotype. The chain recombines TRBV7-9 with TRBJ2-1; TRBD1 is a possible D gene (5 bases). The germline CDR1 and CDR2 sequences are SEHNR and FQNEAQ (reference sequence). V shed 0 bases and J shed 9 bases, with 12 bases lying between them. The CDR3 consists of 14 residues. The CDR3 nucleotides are TGTGCCAGCAGCTTAGCGTGGTCAAGGGGTGAGCAGTTCTTC. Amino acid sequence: CASSLAWSRGEQFF.

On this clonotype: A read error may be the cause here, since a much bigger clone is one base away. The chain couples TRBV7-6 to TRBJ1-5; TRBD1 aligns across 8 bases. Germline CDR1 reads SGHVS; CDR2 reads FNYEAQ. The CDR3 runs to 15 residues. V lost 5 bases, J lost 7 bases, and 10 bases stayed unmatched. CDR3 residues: CASSLGQEAYQPQHF. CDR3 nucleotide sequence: TGTGCCAGCAGCCTGGGACAGGAGGCTTACCAGCCCCAGCATTTT.

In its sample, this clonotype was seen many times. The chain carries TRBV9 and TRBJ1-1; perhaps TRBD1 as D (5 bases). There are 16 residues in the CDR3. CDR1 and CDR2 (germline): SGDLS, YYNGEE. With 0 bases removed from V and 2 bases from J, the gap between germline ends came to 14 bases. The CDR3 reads CASSVVEAGPNTEAFF. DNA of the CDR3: TGTGCCAGCAGCGTAGTTGAGGCAGGGCCTAACACTGAAGCTTTCTTT.

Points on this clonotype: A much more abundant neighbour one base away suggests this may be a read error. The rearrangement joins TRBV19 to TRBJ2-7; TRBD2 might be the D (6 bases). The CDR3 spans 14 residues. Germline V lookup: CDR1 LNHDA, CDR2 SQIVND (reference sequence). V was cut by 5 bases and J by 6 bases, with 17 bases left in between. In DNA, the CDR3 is TGTGCCAGTAGTGGAACCCGCCGGGAGAGCGAGCAGTACTTC. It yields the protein CASSGTRRESEQYF.

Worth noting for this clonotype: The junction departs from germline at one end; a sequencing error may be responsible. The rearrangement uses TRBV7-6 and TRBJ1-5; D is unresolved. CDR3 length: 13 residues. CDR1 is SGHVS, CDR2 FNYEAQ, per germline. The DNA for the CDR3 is TGTGTCAGCAGCAACTTTGAGAATCAGCCCCAGCATTTT. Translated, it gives CVSSNFENQPQHF.

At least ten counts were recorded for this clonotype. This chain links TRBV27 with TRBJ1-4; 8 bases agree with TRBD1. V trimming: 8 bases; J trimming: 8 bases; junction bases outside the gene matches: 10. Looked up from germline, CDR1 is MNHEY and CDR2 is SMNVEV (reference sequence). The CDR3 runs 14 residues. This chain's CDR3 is CASRKTGDGEKLFF. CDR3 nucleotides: TGTGCCAGCCGGAAGACAGGGGATGGGGAAAAACTGTTTTTT. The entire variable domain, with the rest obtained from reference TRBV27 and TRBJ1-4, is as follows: EAQVTQNPRYLITVTGKKLTVTCSQNMNHEYMSWYRQDPGLGLRQIYYSMNVEVTDKGDVPEGYKVSRKEKRNFPLILESPSPNQTSLYFCASRKTGDGEKLFFGSGTQLSVL.

CDR3 DNA sequence: TGCAGTGCTAGGTTGGGGAGAATGGGCGGGGAGCTGTTTTTT. Amino acid sequence: CSARLGRMGGELFF. V is TRBV20-1 and J is TRBJ2-2; D might be TRBD2 (5 bases). From germline, CDR1 is DFQATT and CDR2 SNEGSKA (reference sequence). The CDR3 consists of 14 residues. V shed 3 bases and J shed 7 bases, with 15 bases lying between them.

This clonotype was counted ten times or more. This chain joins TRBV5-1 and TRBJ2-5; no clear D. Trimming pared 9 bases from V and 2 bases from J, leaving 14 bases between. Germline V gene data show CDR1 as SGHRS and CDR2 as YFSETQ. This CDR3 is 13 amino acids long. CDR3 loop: CATSDGLQETQYF. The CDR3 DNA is TGCGCCACCAGTGATGGATTGCAAGAGACCCAGTACTTC.

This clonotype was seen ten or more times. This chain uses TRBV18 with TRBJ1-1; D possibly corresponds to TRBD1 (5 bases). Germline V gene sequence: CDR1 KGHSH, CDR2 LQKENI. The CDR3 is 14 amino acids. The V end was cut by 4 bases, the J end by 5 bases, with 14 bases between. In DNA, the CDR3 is TGTGCCAGCTCACGTTCGGTGGAGGGGACTGAAGCTTTCTTT. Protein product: CASSRSVEGTEAFF.

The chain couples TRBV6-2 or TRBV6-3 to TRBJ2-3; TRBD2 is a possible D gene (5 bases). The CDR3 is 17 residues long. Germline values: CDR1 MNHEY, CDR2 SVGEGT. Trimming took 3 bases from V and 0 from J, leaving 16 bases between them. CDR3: CASSYSSQRPSTDTQYF. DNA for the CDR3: TGTGCCAGCAGTTATTCTTCCCAGCGGCCTAGCACAGATACGCAGTATTTT.

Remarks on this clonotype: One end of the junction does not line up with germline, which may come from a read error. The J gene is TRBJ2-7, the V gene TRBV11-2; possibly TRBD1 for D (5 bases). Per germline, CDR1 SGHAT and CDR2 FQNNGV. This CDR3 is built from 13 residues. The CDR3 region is CAGSHGHTYEQYF. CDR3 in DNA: TGTGCCGGCAGCCACGGACACACCTACGAGCAGTACTTC. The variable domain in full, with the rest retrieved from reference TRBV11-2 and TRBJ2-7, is EAGVAQSPRYKIIEKRQSVAFWCNPISGHATLYWYQQILGQGPKLLIQFQNNGVVDDSQLPKDRFSAERLKGVDSTLKIQPAKLEDSAVYLCAGSHGHTYEQYFGPGTRLTVT.

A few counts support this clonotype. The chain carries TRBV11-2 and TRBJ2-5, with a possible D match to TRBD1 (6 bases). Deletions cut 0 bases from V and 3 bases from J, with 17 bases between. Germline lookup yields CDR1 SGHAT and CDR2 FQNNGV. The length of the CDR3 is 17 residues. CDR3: CASSLDGGQLSEETQYF. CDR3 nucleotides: TGTGCCAGCAGCTTAGATGGCGGACAGCTCTCCGAAGAGACCCAGTACTTC.